This TCR beta chain was observed in a study of T-cell memory formation after mild COVID-19. V was shortened by 7 bases and J by 6 bases, with 10 bases between the two germline ends. CDR1 is MNHEY and CDR2 is SVGAGI in the germline V gene. This CDR3 has 11 residues. TCRdb called the 5' RACE reads again in MiXCR, with one record for every CDR3 protein. The top ten hold over 20% of the sample, which has fewer than 400,000 distinct CDR3 sequences, 10% to 15% seen once. The rearrangement joins TRBV6-5 to TRBJ2-7; D remains unclear. This TCR derives from a man aged 18 to 29 who had mild COVID-19 (a few samples of this study predate the infection). Cell type and time point are not known. Sequencing was performed on PBMCs or a T cell subset sorted from them (not recorded which). DNA for the CDR3: TGTGCCAGCACGGAAGGGCGCGAGCAGTACTTC. Its translation is CASTEGREQYF.